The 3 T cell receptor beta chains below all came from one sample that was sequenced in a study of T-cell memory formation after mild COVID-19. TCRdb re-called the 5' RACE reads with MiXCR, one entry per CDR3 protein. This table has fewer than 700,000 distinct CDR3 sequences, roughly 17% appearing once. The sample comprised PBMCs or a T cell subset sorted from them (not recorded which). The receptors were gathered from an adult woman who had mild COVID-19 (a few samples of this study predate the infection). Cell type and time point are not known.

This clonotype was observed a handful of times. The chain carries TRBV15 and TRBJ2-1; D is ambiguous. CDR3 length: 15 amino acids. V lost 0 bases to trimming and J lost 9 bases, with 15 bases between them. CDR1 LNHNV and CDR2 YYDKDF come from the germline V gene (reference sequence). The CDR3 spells CATSRDAKGSGEQFF. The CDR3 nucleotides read TGTGCCACCAGCAGAGATGCTAAAGGGTCGGGTGAGCAGTTCTTC.

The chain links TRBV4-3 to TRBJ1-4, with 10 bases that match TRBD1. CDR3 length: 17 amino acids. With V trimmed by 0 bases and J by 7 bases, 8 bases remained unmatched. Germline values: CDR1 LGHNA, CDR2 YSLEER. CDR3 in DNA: TGCGCCAGCAGCCAAGAACTTGTATGGACAGGGGGTGAAAAACTGTTTTTT. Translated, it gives CASSQELVWTGGEKLFF.

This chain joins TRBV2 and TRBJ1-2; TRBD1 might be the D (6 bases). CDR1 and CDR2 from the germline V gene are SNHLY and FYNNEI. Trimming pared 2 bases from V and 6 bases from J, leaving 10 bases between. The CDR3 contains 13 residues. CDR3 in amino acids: CASSELGADGYTF. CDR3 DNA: TGTGCCAGCAGTGAACTGGGGGCTGATGGCTACACCTTC.